This T cell receptor (beta chain) was captured by sequencing in a study of blood T cell repertoires in COVID-19. This table comes from immunoSEQ multiplex PCR, and its TCRdb copy is limited to in-frame clones, with some not included. This sample has around 280,000 clones, with around 88% found just once. In germline, CDR1 is SGHDN, CDR2 FVKESK. The V gene lost 1 base and the J gene lost 10 bases, with 13 bases spanning the gap. This CDR3 comprises 14 residues. The sequenced material came from PBMCs or T cells enriched from blood (not recorded which). This chain joins TRBV14 and TRBJ1-4; D perhaps matches TRBD1 (5 bases). This receptor was identified in a woman between 40 and 50 years old who had recovered from COVID-19. The CDR3, as DNA: TGTGCCAGCAGCCAAGTGGGGCCTACAGGAAAACTGTTTTTT. Translation: CASSQVGPTGKLFF. The full variable domain, its missing parts supplied by reference TRBV14 and TRBJ1-4, is EAGVTQFPSHSVIEKGQTVTLRCDPISGHDNLYWYRRVMGKEIKFLLHFVKESKQDESGMPNNRFLAERTGGTYSTLKVQPAELEDSGVYFCASSQVGPTGKLFFGSGTQLSVL.